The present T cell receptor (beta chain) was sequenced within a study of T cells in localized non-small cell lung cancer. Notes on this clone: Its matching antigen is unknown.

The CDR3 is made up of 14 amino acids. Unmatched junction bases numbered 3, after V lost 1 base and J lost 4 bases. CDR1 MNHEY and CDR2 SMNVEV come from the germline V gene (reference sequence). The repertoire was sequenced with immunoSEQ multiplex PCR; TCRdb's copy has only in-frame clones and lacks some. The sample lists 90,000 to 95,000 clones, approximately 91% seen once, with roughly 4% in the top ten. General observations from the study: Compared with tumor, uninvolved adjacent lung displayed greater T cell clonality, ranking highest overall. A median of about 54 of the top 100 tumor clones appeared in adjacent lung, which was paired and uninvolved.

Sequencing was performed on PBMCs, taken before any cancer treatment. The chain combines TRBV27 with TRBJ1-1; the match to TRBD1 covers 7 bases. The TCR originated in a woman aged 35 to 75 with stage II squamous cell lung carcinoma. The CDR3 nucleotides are TGTGCCAGCAGTTTATACCGACAGGGCACTGAAGCTTTCTTT. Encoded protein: CASSLYRQGTEAFF.